The clone carrying this T cell receptor beta chain was seen ten or more times. What it recognizes is unknown. The record originates from a study of Graves' ophthalmopathy and Graves' hyperthyroidism. Study observations and caveats: Discrimination between ophthalmopathy and stable hyperthyroidism by a 13-signature model showed nearly 90% sensitivity and 70% to 82% specificity.

Trimming removed 4 bases at V and 8 bases at J, with 18 bases between. Germline CDR1 SGHRS, CDR2 YFSETQ. CDR3 size: 14 residues. If patients had other autoimmune diseases, uncontrolled infections, pregnancy or lactation, they were excluded. Investigators amplified TCR beta CDR3 regions from RNA transcripts. Second-round multiplex PCR followed a first-round RT-PCR using HTBI primers. TCRdb re-analysed the multiplex PCR reads in MiXCR, keeping a single row per CDR3 protein. This table has over 150,000 distinct CDR3 sequences, over 35% appearing once. The specimen sequenced was peripheral blood. The clonotype originates from a woman in her 40s with Graves' ophthalmopathy. The chain carries TRBV5-1 and TRBJ1-2; tentatively, D is TRBD1 (5 bases). This chain's CDR3 is CASSDQGGEMGYTF. CDR3 DNA: TGCGCCAGCAGCGACCAGGGAGGGGAAATGGGCTACACCTTC.